A single sample gave rise to the 15 T cell receptor beta chains below, sequenced in a study of blood T cell repertoires in COVID-19. Sequencing used immunoSEQ multiplex PCR; TCRdb keeps in-frame clones, though not all of them. The table includes about 150,000 clones, approximately 81% detected once. The specimen was peripheral blood. The receptors originated from a woman aged 55-70 years with COVID-19, enrolled during active disease.

This clone was counted between two and nine times. This CDR3 is CASSYLTGGGYTF. The CDR3 DNA reads as TGCGCCAGCAGCTACTTGACCGGGGGAGGCTACACCTTC. The V and J genes are TRBV5-1 and TRBJ1-2, with D possibly TRBD1 on 5 matching bases. Between the trimmed V and J ends, which lost 3 bases and 8 bases, there was a span of 14 bases. The germline CDR1 and CDR2 sequences are SGHRS and YFSETQ. The CDR3 loop spans 13 amino acids.

The V and J genes are TRBV30 and TRBJ1-2; TRBD1 matches 10 bases. This CDR3 has 14 residues. Germline V gene data show CDR1 as GTSNPN and CDR2 as SVGIG (reference sequence). Trimming took 3 bases from V and 1 from J; bases not matched to a gene: 2. CDR3 sequence: CAWSRDRGNYGYTF. CDR3 coding DNA: TGTGCCTGGAGCCGGGACAGGGGTAACTATGGCTACACCTTC.

The chain uses TRBV3-1 (or the pseudogene TRBV3-2) and TRBJ1-4, with unresolved D. The CDR3 consists of 13 residues. Trimming took 5 bases from V and 4 from J, leaving 8 bases between them. Germline CDR1 LGHDT, CDR2 YNNKEL (reference sequence). The CDR3 loop reads CASSWAFNEKLFF. The CDR3 region has the DNA TGTGCCAGCAGCTGGGCCTTTAATGAAAAACTGTTTTTT.

The table lists this clone with a count of one. The chain joins TRBV10-3 to TRBJ2-3; TRBD1 matches at 7 bases. The V gene's germline CDR1 is ENHRY and CDR2 SYGVKD. There are 14 residues in the CDR3. V shed 8 bases and J 2 bases; nucleotides not matched to a gene: 7. In DNA, the CDR3 is TGTGCCATCCGGGGACAGCCCCCCACAGATACGCAGTATTTT. Amino acids: CAIRGQPPTDTQYF.

The chain has TRBV5-6 and TRBJ2-6; D uncertain. Per germline, CDR1 SGHDT and CDR2 YYEEEE. The V end was cut by 4 bases, the J end by 1 base, with 15 bases between. CDR3 length: 17 residues. Here the CDR3 reads CASSPIPRQSGANVLTF. The CDR3 bases are TGTGCCAGCAGCCCCATCCCGCGGCAGTCTGGGGCCAACGTCCTGACTTTC.

V gene TRBV19 combines with J gene TRBJ2-3, with TRBD2 identical over 7 bases. V shed 4 bases, J shed 4 bases, and the junction held 11 bases outside the gene matches. Germline CDR1 LNHDA, CDR2 SQIVND (reference sequence). The CDR3 length is 16 residues. The CDR3 spells CASSTIPGLIADTQYF. The CDR3 DNA follows: TGTGCCAGTAGTACTATCCCGGGACTAATAGCAGATACGCAGTATTTT.

In DNA form, the CDR3 reads TGTGCCAGCAGCCCACTGAGGGGGGGCGATGGCTACACCTTC. This encodes CASSPLRGGDGYTF. The J gene is TRBJ1-2, the V gene TRBV3-1 (or the pseudogene TRBV3-2), with a tentative D call TRBD1 (6 bases). The germline gives CDR1 LGHDT, CDR2 YNNKEL (reference sequence). Trimming left V 4 bases short and J 6 bases short, with 15 bases between. The CDR3 contains 14 residues.

This chain connects TRBV6-1 to TRBJ2-5; maybe TRBD2 (5 bases). The V and J ends lost 3 bases and 9 bases respectively, with 20 bases between them. The V gene's germline CDR1 is MNHNS and CDR2 SASEGT. The length of the CDR3 is 15 residues. The CDR3 DNA reads as TGTGCCAGCAGTGAGGTCAGGCCCGGGGTTTTGTCCCAGTACTTC. It codes for CASSEVRPGVLSQYF.

This chain uses TRBV6-5 with TRBJ2-3; the D gene is possibly TRBD1 (6 bases). CDR1 and CDR2 from the germline V gene are MNHEY and SVGAGI. Trimming took 5 bases from V and 0 from J, leaving 12 bases between them. This CDR3 has 15 residues. This CDR3 is CASSKQGGSTDTQYF. The CDR3, as DNA: TGTGCCAGCAGTAAACAGGGTGGAAGCACAGATACGCAGTATTTT.

This clone was detected only once. This chain connects TRBV7-6 to TRBJ2-7; 11 nucleotides agree with TRBD1. The germline gives CDR1 SGHVS, CDR2 FNYEAQ. V lost 1 base and J lost 1; bases outside the gene matches: 6. The CDR3 covers 17 residues. CDR3 sequence reads: CASSLVPGQGGSYEQYF. The DNA for the CDR3 is TGTGCCAGCAGCTTAGTACCGGGACAGGGGGGGTCCTACGAGCAGTACTTC.

The chain carries TRBV7-9 and TRBJ1-5; D call uncertain. The CDR3 is 12 residues long. The ends were cut back, 8 bases at V and 8 bases at J, with 13 bases in the middle. From germline, CDR1 is SEHNR and CDR2 FQNEAQ (reference sequence). CDR3 in amino acids: CASSIESKPQHF. The CDR3 DNA sequence: TGTGCCAGCTCCATCGAAAGCAAGCCCCAGCATTTT. Full variable domain (missing parts from reference TRBV7-9 and TRBJ1-5): DTGVSQNPRHKITKRGQNVTFRCDPISEHNRLYWYRQTLGQGPEFLTYFQNEAQLEKSRLLSDRFSAERPKGSFSTLEIQRTEQGDSAMYLCASSIESKPQHFGDGTRLSIL.

The rearrangement uses TRBV9 and TRBJ2-1; TRBD2 agrees at 7 bases. After removal of 2 bases from V and 6 bases from J, the junction contained 2 bases not matched to a gene. Looked up from germline, CDR1 is SGDLS and CDR2 is YYNGEE. This CDR3 has 13 amino acids. CDR3 sequence: CASSVGGFNEQFF. DNA of the CDR3: TGTGCCAGCAGCGTGGGGGGGTTCAATGAGCAGTTCTTC.

The chain is built from TRBV19 and TRBJ1-2, with TRBD1 matching over 11 bases. V trimming: 5 bases; J trimming: 8 bases; junction bases outside the gene matches: 10. This CDR3 has 15 residues. From germline, CDR1 is LNHDA and CDR2 SQIVND (reference sequence). DNA for the CDR3: TGTGCCAGTAGTCCCACCCCGGACAGGGGGCGAGGCTACACCTTC. Translated: CASSPTPDRGRGYTF. The entire variable domain, with the rest obtained from reference TRBV19 and TRBJ1-2, is as follows: DGGITQSPKYLFRKEGQNVTLSCEQNLNHDAMYWYRQDPGQGLRLIYYSQIVNDFQKGDIAEGYSVSREKKESFPLTVTSAQKNPTAFYLCASSPTPDRGRGYTFGSGTRLTVV.

The chain couples TRBV6-5 to TRBJ2-7, with 10 positions matching TRBD2. With V trimmed by 2 bases and J by 2 bases, 3 bases remained unmatched. The CDR3 covers 15 residues. Germline V gives CDR1 MNHEY, CDR2 SVGAGI. The CDR3 DNA is TGTGCCAGCAGTTACGCAGCGGGAGGGCCCTACGAGCAGTACTTC. Residues: CASSYAAGGPYEQYF.

The chain joins TRBV7-2 to TRBJ1-5; D uncertain. There are 14 residues in the CDR3. Germline V gives CDR1 SGHTA, CDR2 FQGNSA. The germline V and J ends were trimmed by 4 bases and 2 bases, with 9 bases remaining between them. DNA of the CDR3: TGTGCCAGCAGCTCCGTACTGGGCAATCAGCCCCAGCATTTT. This gives the protein CASSSVLGNQPQHF.